A single sample is the source of the 25 T cell receptor beta chains below, sequenced in a study of T cell repertoires in cytomegalovirus infection. Antigens of these TCRs are unknown. One entry per CDR3 protein results from TCRdb running MiXCR on the reads. The sample lists about 890,000 distinct CDR3 sequences; approximately 33% were seen once. This sample comprised cultured CD8+ T cells from PBMCs, obtained from culture after CMV antigen stimulation. The receptors derive from a human donor in good health (CMV status not recorded). Some clones in this sample may be carry-over from other donors' samples.

This clonotype was counted only a few times. V is TRBV7-9 and J is TRBJ1-2; tentatively, D is TRBD1 (6 bases). The ends were cut back, 5 bases at V and 11 bases at J, with 21 bases in the middle. CDR1 is SEHNR and CDR2 is FQNEAQ in the germline V gene (reference sequence). This CDR3 is 14 amino acids long. CDR3 residues: CASSPSRTVKDYTF. DNA for the CDR3: TGTGCCAGCAGCCCAAGCAGGACAGTCAAGGATTACACCTTC.

The J gene is TRBJ1-5, the V gene TRBV5-5; D perhaps matches TRBD1 (5 bases). The CDR3 consists of 15 residues. V lost 3 bases and J lost 5, with 15 bases in between. Per the germline V gene, CDR1 is SGHKS and CDR2 is YYEKEE (reference sequence). The DNA for the CDR3 is TGTGCCAGCAGCTGGCGGGGGAATGGGGATCAGCCCCAGCATTTT. Its protein is CASSWRGNGDQPQHF.

V gene TRBV6-1 combines with J gene TRBJ2-7; TRBD2 aligns across 8 bases. This CDR3 is built from 15 residues. Trimming at V came to 6 bases and at J to 1 base, leaving 8 bases not matched to a gene. The germline gives CDR1 MNHNS, CDR2 SASEGT. CDR3 loop: CASSGRVLFSYEQYF. CDR3 DNA sequence: TGTGCCAGCAGCGGGAGGGTTCTTTTTTCCTACGAGCAGTACTTC.

The chain has TRBV14 and TRBJ1-4; D unresolved. Trimming cost V 1 base and J 7 bases, with 16 bases left between them. The CDR3 sequence is 16 residues long. Germline V CDR1 and CDR2: SGHDN, FVKESK. CDR3 DNA sequence: TGTGCCAGCAGCCAAGGATGGTACGCAGCAGGTGAAAAACTGTTTTTT. This sequence encodes CASSQGWYAAGEKLFF.

The chain uses TRBV27 and TRBJ1-1, with unresolved D. The CDR3 is made up of 13 amino acids. Germline V gene lookup returns CDR1 MNHEY and CDR2 SMNVEV (reference sequence). Between the trimmed V and J ends, which lost 6 bases and 7 bases, there was a span of 15 bases. The DNA of the CDR3 is TGTGCCAGCAGCATTTATACGGGTTTTGAAGCTTTCTTT. Its protein product is CASSIYTGFEAFF.

This clonotype was seen a handful of times. The genes are TRBV20-1 and TRBJ1-5; the match to TRBD1 covers 11 bases. The CDR3 length is 14 residues. The V gene's germline CDR1 is DFQATT and CDR2 SNEGSKA (reference sequence). Trimming cost V 6 bases and J 4 bases; bases outside gene matches: 5. CDR3 protein: CSASDRGRNQPQHF. The CDR3 nucleotides read TGCAGTGCCTCGGACAGGGGGCGGAATCAGCCCCAGCATTTT.

As to this clonotype: An end of the junction does not agree with germline; a read error may underlie this. This chain links TRBV7-8 with TRBJ1-2, with TRBD1 matching over 8 bases. Germline assignment: CDR1 SGHVS and CDR2 FQNEAQ. This CDR3 has 14 amino acids. As DNA, the CDR3 is TGTGCCAACAGCCCCACAGGGGGGGGCTATGGCTACACCTTC. Amino acid sequence: CANSPTGGGYGYTF.

In this sample, this clonotype turned up a few times. The chain carries TRBV7-9 and TRBJ1-5; D gene ambiguous. In germline, CDR1 is SEHNR, CDR2 FQNEAQ (reference sequence). The CDR3 loop spans 12 amino acids. V was shortened by 10 bases and J by 3 bases, with 10 bases between the two germline ends. CDR3: CATGRLNQPQHF. CDR3 nucleotide sequence: TGTGCCACCGGGCGGCTCAATCAGCCCCAGCATTTT. Combining the CDR3 with reference TRBV7-9 and TRBJ1-5 gives the whole variable domain DTGVSQNPRHKITKRGQNVTFRCDPISEHNRLYWYRQTLGQGPEFLTYFQNEAQLEKSRLLSDRFSAERPKGSFSTLEIQRTEQGDSAMYLCATGRLNQPQHFGDGTRLSIL.

This clonotype was counted many times. This chain joins TRBV28 and TRBJ1-5; D remains ambiguous. The CDR3 extends over 12 amino acids. Between the trimmed V and J ends, which lost 10 bases and 7 bases, there was a span of 14 bases. Per the germline V gene, CDR1 is MDHEN and CDR2 is SYDVKM. CDR3 sequence reads: CATRNWEQPQHF. CDR3 coding DNA: TGTGCCACCCGAAACTGGGAACAGCCCCAGCATTTT.

This chain joins TRBV12-3 or TRBV12-4 and TRBJ2-1; 12 positions match TRBD2. The CDR3 spans 16 residues. V was clipped by 5 bases and J by 5 bases; unmatched bases: 7. The CDR3 DNA reads TGTGCCAGCAGTGCCCGACTAGCGGGGGCACACAATGAGCAGTTCTTC. Its protein is CASSARLAGAHNEQFF.

This chain links TRBV14 with TRBJ1-2; D perhaps matches TRBD1 (6 bases). Germline assignment: CDR1 SGHDN and CDR2 FVKESK. The V end was cut by 1 base, the J end by 8 bases, with 17 bases between. The CDR3 runs to 15 residues. This chain's CDR3 is CASSQVPGENLGYTF. CDR3 DNA sequence: TGTGCCAGCAGCCAAGTGCCAGGGGAAAACCTCGGCTACACCTTC.

The chain links TRBV7-9 to TRBJ2-1; TRBD1 is a possible D gene (6 bases). The CDR3 has 15 amino acids. The germline V gene has CDR1 SEHNR and CDR2 FQNEAQ (reference sequence). The germline V and J ends were trimmed by 7 bases and 0 bases, with 13 bases remaining between them. CDR3 in amino acids: CASTLKGVSYNEQFF. The CDR3 DNA reads as TGTGCCAGCACCCTTAAGGGGGTCTCCTACAATGAGCAGTTCTTC.

This clonotype was seen just once. J is TRBJ1-1 and V is TRBV12-5; possibly TRBD1 for D (5 bases). CDR1 and CDR2 from the germline V gene are LGHNT and FRNRAP. The CDR3 loop spans 15 amino acids. Deletions cut 5 bases from V and 3 bases from J, with 16 bases between. The CDR3 sequence is CASGGNRDAYTEAFF. For the CDR3, the DNA is TGTGCTAGTGGTGGTAACCGGGACGCCTACACTGAAGCTTTCTTT.

This clonotype occurred a few times. The V call is TRBV7-3, the J call TRBJ2-2; TRBD2 matches at 8 bases. The V gene end was trimmed by 5 bases and the J gene end by 4 bases; junction bases not matched to a gene: 15. This CDR3 is 18 amino acids long. Germline CDR1 reads SGHTA; CDR2 reads FQGTGA. The CDR3 DNA sequence: TGTGCCAGCAGCCAAACCCTCGGACTAGCTCGAACCACCGGGGAGCTGTTTTTT. Protein product: CASSQTLGLARTTGELFF.

This clonotype was counted ten times or more. This sequence joins TRBV7-3 and TRBJ2-3; TRBD1 agrees at 7 bases. This CDR3 contains 15 residues. Germline V lookup: CDR1 SGHTA, CDR2 FQGTGA. V shed 4 bases, J shed 0 bases, and the junction held 4 bases outside the gene matches. The CDR3 region has the DNA TGTGCCAGCAGCTCCGGGACAGTAAGCACAGATACGCAGTATTTT. This encodes CASSSGTVSTDTQYF.

This clonotype was seen only once. J is TRBJ2-5 and V is TRBV6-5, with TRBD2 as a possible D gene (5 bases). The germline CDR1 and CDR2 sequences are MNHEY and SVGAGI. V lost 6 bases to trimming and J lost 1 base, with 15 bases between them. The CDR3 contains 15 residues. The CDR3 DNA reads as TGTGCCAGCAGCCGACCCCGGGGAGTCCAAGAGACCCAGTACTTC. Amino acids: CASSRPRGVQETQYF.

This clonotype was counted between two and nine times. The CDR3 bases are TGTGCCAGCAGTATGGACAGTGGAAACACCATATATTTT. This translates into CASSMDSGNTIYF. The chain links TRBV12-3 or TRBV12-4 to TRBJ1-3, with D possibly TRBD1 on 6 matching bases. This CDR3 is 13 amino acids long. The V and J ends lost 5 bases and 3 bases respectively, with 8 bases between them.

This clonotype was seen only a few times. J is TRBJ1-1 and V is TRBV20-1; tentatively, D is TRBD1 (6 bases). Germline V gene sequence: CDR1 DFQATT, CDR2 SNEGSKA (reference sequence). Trimming left V 4 bases short and J 0 bases short, with 9 bases between. The CDR3 contains 13 residues. CDR3 amino acids: CSATNRVNTEAFF. CDR3 nucleotides: TGCAGTGCTACGAACAGGGTGAACACTGAAGCTTTCTTT.

This clonotype was counted many times. This chain links TRBV7-9 with TRBJ2-5, with TRBD1 as a possible D gene (5 bases). This CDR3 comprises 16 residues. With 4 bases removed from V and 5 bases from J, the gap between germline ends came to 20 bases. CDR1 is SEHNR, CDR2 FQNEAQ, per germline (reference sequence). CDR3 sequence (DNA): TGTGCCAGCAGCTCCCCTGGAAGGGGCCTCGCCGAGACCCAGTACTTC. Translated: CASSSPGRGLAETQYF.

This clonotype was seen a few times. One junction end disagrees with the germline gene, perhaps due to a read error. The chain's CDR3 is CASIPRDRGSYNF. For the CDR3, the DNA is TGTGCCAGCATCCCCCGGGACAGGGGGTCGTACAACTTC. V is TRBV7-8 and J is TRBJ2-5; 11 bases agree with TRBD1. CDR1 and CDR2 (germline): SGHVS, FQNEAQ. The CDR3 sequence is 13 residues long.

The V gene is TRBV9, the J gene TRBJ2-5, with D tentatively TRBD1 or TRBD2 (6 bases each). Germline CDR1 is SGDLS and CDR2 is YYNGEE. V was trimmed by 0 bases and J by 3 bases, leaving 18 bases between them. CDR3 length equals 17 residues. CDR3 DNA sequence: TGTGCCAGCAGCGTAGTTGCGGGGACAAACCCGGAAGAGACCCAGTACTTC. Protein product: CASSVVAGTNPEETQYF.

This clonotype was seen more than once but under ten times. V gene TRBV7-2 combines with J gene TRBJ2-3; 9 bases align to TRBD1. With 8 bases clipped from V and 3 bases from J, the junction kept 12 bases outside the gene matches. The CDR3 has 16 amino acids. The germline V gene encodes CDR1 SGHTA and CDR2 FQGNSA. CDR3 sequence reads: CASSQERQGVTDTQYF. CDR3 DNA sequence: TGTGCCAGCTCGCAGGAAAGACAGGGGGTAACAGATACGCAGTATTTT.

Comment on this clonotype: Since a much larger clone is just one base distant, this may be a read error. V gene TRBV7-4 combines with J gene TRBJ1-1, with D possibly matching TRBD1 (5 bases). The CDR3 is 14 residues long. CDR1 is SGHVT, CDR2 SQSDAQ, per germline. CDR3 sequence: CASSLGGGWTEALF. Written as DNA, the CDR3 is TGTGCCAGCAGCTTAGGGGGGGGGTGGACTGAAGCTCTCTTT.

This clonotype was counted between two and nine times. DNA for the CDR3: TGTGCCAGCAGGGCCTCGGGGACAGAGAATGAAAAACTGTTTTTT. This codes for CASRASGTENEKLFF. The chain recombines TRBV2 with TRBJ1-4, with 7 bases that match TRBD1. CDR3 size: 15 residues. V lost 6 bases to trimming and J lost 5 bases; unmatched junction nucleotides: 9. CDR1 is SNHLY and CDR2 is FYNNEI in the germline V gene.

The chain employs TRBV18 and TRBJ1-6, with 7 bases aligning to TRBD1. The V and J ends lost 7 bases and 8 bases, in that order; junction bases with no gene match: 8. The CDR3 loop spans 14 amino acids. Germline CDR1 is KGHSH and CDR2 is LQKENI. CDR3 amino acids: CASFAGTVDSPLHF. In nucleotides, the CDR3 is TGTGCCAGCTTCGCCGGGACAGTAGATTCACCCCTCCACTTT.